This T cell receptor (beta chain) was sequenced for a study of T cells in localized non-small cell lung cancer (dated by TCRdb to between 2020 and 2021). The study in broad terms: The study examined T cell repertoires in a few hundred patients with early-stage NSCLC and compared tumors with uninvolved tumor-adjacent lungs. A mean age of roughly 66 years was recorded for the NSCLC patients, of whom around 120 were male and about a hundred were female. All 250 or so NSCLC patients in the cohort were treatment-naive and had localized lung tumors that were resected. What the authors observed across the whole study: A median of roughly 56 of the top 100 tumor clones were detected in paired uninvolved adjacent lung, and approximately 28 of these tumor clones were also found among the top 100 clones of the paired uninvolved adjacent lung. Uninvolved tumor-adjacent lung showed the highest T cell clonality, higher than tumor, which suggests more focused antigenic responses in the uninvolved tumor-adjacent lung. Multi-region tumor sequencing was not performed, so intratumor heterogeneity could not be excluded. Longer overall survival was associated with higher blood T cell density, whereas shorter survival was associated with higher adjacent-lung clonality. Because the study design was exploratory, TCR variables were selected using unadjusted p-values without false-discovery rate correction.

The CDR3 holds 16 amino acids from the cysteine to the phenylalanine. The kept DNA is CDR3 alone, 48 bases in frame from the first base. For this chain, trimming is 3 bases at the V end and 5 bases at the J end, and the number of junction bases without a gene match is 12. Via the germline V gene, CDR1 is SGHDT and CDR2 YYEEEE. With regard to this clone: It lacks a known antigen. There are no base qualities to consult, and no much larger clone falls within one base.

At diagnosis, peripheral blood, uninvolved tumor-adjacent lung and tumor were collected and stored as a combination of fresh-frozen and FFPE material. For TCR repertoire profiling, blood samples were analyzed in the form of peripheral blood mononuclear cells. TCR beta CDR3 regions were sequenced from DNA using the immunoSEQ Assay. Regarding the original processing steps: To compute T cell density, TCR beta template counts were normalized to usable DNA, which was estimated by amplifying housekeeping genes. Richness was estimated using the preseqR package, with extrapolation to 400,000 templates for PBMC samples and to 120,000 templates for tissue samples. Clonality was calculated as one minus Pielou's evenness. To identify tissue-enriched TCRs, differential abundance testing was run on productive amino-acid clonotypes with a minimum total count of 5 and an alpha of 0.1. Repertoire overlap between compartments was quantified with the Jaccard Index and Morisita Overlap Index. GLIPH grouped TCR beta CDR3s together with public tetramer-defined viral CDR3s, and a viral motif had to include at least three viral sequences and show V-gene enrichment. In TCRdb, the immuneACCESS table is reduced to in-frame sequences with V and J assigned. These tables do not hold every clone; where another copy was compared, an unresolved V gene accounts for under half, and the others remain unexplained. V and J calls and clone size are as listed in that table; D and trimming were resolved from the DNA. Counted in this sample were approximately 31,000 clones; about 85% of them appeared once. Around a sixth of the sample is taken by the ten largest.

Sequencing used peripheral blood mononuclear cells, obtained before any cancer treatment. Recombination linked TRBV5-6 to TRBJ2-5, with 8 bases matching TRBD1. The clonotype comes from a man between 40 and 70 years old with stage III lung adenocarcinoma. CDR3 protein: CASSSDRAWGQETQYF. The DNA sequence is as follows: TGTGCCAGCAGCTCGGACAGGGCGTGGGGCCAGGAGACCCAGTACTTC.